Listed below are T cell receptor beta chains from one sample, sequenced in a study of response to subunit inactivated influenza vaccine. TCRdb reanalysed the RT-PCR reads using MiXCR and keeps one entry per CDR3 protein. In the table there are about 780,000 distinct CDR3 sequences, 18% of which are singletons. Sequencing was performed on PBMCs from blood, taken 4 to 6 days after vaccination. The receptors here all came from a man in his fifties who received an inactivated influenza vaccine. Both conserved end residues are part of each CDR3. A D gene is named only where the DNA matches it firmly. Size values are once, few and many counts, or a class for expanded clones, and some rows have none.

cdr3_nt	cdr3_aa	clone_size	v_call	j_call	d_call
TGTGCCTACCGCCCGTATGGGGCCAACGTCCTGACTTTC	CAYRPYGANVLTF	few	TRBV28	TRBJ2-6	NA
TGCGCCAGCAGCAAGGTAGACCTCACCGGGGAGCTGTTTTTT	CASSKVDLTGELFF	NA	TRBV4-3	TRBJ2-2	NA
TGCGCCAGCAGCATCGGACGGGGCGTTGTCACAGATACGCAGTATTTT	CASSIGRGVVTDTQYF	NA	TRBV5-1	TRBJ2-3	NA
TGTGCCAGCAGTTCGGGACAGCGCGCCGTAGAACAAGAGACCCAGTACTTC	CASSSGQRAVEQETQYF	NA	TRBV27	TRBJ2-5	TRBD1
TGTGCCAGCAGCGCTGGACCGGATACGCAGTATTTT	CASSAGPDTQYF	few	TRBV7-9	TRBJ2-3	NA
TGTGCCAGCAGCCAAGATTACAGGGGACACTCCTACAATGAGCAGTTCTTC	CASSQDYRGHSYNEQFF	few	TRBV4-2	TRBJ2-1	TRBD1
TGTGCCAGCAGCCAAATAAGCGGGAGTTCGGGGGGAACCCAGTACTTC	CASSQISGSSGGTQYF	NA	TRBV7-2	TRBJ2-5	TRBD2
TGCGCCAGCAGCCAAGGAGCTCCGGTCGGTCAGCCCCAGCATTTT	CASSQGAPVGQPQHF	NA	TRBV4-1	TRBJ1-5	NA
TGTGCCAGCAGTACTAGCGGGAGGCGGGGGGAGACCCAGTACTTC	CASSTSGRRGETQYF	few	TRBV12-3/TRBV12-4	TRBJ2-5	TRBD2
TGTGCCAGCAGCCCGATACAGCGGGGAACCTACAATGAGCAGTTCTTC	CASSPIQRGTYNEQFF	NA	TRBV7-2	TRBJ2-1	TRBD2
TGTGCCAGCAGCCAAGTACGAGCGGGAGTTGGCAATGAGCAGTTCTTC	CASSQVRAGVGNEQFF	few	TRBV3-1	TRBJ2-1	TRBD2
TGCGCCAGCACGGGGTCGGGTCAGAACCCTTTCCAAGAGACCCAGTACTTC	CASTGSGQNPFQETQYF	few	TRBV5-1	TRBJ2-5	NA
TGTGCCAGCAGTGCGGCAGTCTCGAGCCACTACGAGCAGTACTTC	CASSAAVSSHYEQYF	NA	TRBV6-1	TRBJ2-7	NA
TGCGCCAGCGGCACAGGGGGGCTTCTTAACACCGGGGAGCTGTTTTTT	CASGTGGLLNTGELFF	NA	TRBV4-1	TRBJ2-2	TRBD1
TGTGCCACCACGAGCTGGGCGGGGGGCAGACAGTTCTTC	CATTSWAGGRQFF	NA	TRBV14	TRBJ2-1	TRBD2
TGTGCCAGCAGCTTCCGGACTAGCGGGGTATCCGAGCAGTACTTC	CASSFRTSGVSEQYF	few	TRBV7-9	TRBJ2-7	TRBD2
TGTGCCAGCAGCTTAGTGGGGATCGGGGCAGCACAGCAAGAGACCCAGTACTTC	CASSLVGIGAAQQETQYF	few	TRBV11-2	TRBJ2-5	NA
TGTGCCAGCAGCAGCAGGGTTCCCTCCTACGAGCAGTACTTC	CASSSRVPSYEQYF	NA	TRBV27	TRBJ2-7	NA
TGTGCCAGCAGACTTATCACAGGGAGATCCTACAATGAGCAGTTCTTC	CASRLITGRSYNEQFF	NA	TRBV11-2	TRBJ2-1	NA
TGTGCCAGCAGCCTCGACAGGGTCGCGGGTGAAGCTTTCTTT	CASSLDRVAGEAFF	NA	TRBV6-2/TRBV6-3	TRBJ1-1	TRBD1
TGTGCCAGCAGACGGACAGCAGCACAAGAGACCCAGTACTTC	CASRRTAAQETQYF	few	TRBV28	TRBJ2-5	NA
TGCGCCAGCAGCCGGGACCAGCCCACAGATACGCAGTATTTT	CASSRDQPTDTQYF	many	TRBV5-1	TRBJ2-3	NA
TGTGCCAGCAGCTTGGGGACAGGGGTATATAGCAATCAGCCCCAGCATTTT	CASSLGTGVYSNQPQHF	NA	TRBV5-5	TRBJ1-5	TRBD1
TGTGCCAGCAGTGGTTTTAAAGACAGGGGCTGGGGAGAGACCCAGTACTTC	CASSGFKDRGWGETQYF	NA	TRBV6-1	TRBJ2-5	TRBD1
TGTGCCAGCAGTTTGTGGGAAACAGGGAGTGGTAACGAGCAGTACTTC	CASSLWETGSGNEQYF	NA	TRBV12-3/TRBV12-4	TRBJ2-7	NA
TGTGCCTGGAGTACAACTAACAATCAGCCCCAGCATTTT	CAWSTTNNQPQHF	few	TRBV30	TRBJ1-5	NA
TGTGCCAGCAGCGTAGTGGCTAGTACCAATGAGCAGTTCTTC	CASSVVASTNEQFF	NA	TRBV9	TRBJ2-1	NA
TGTGCCAGCAGTGTTGGTCAGGGGGTCCCGTCCAAAAACATTCAGTACTTC	CASSVGQGVPSKNIQYF	NA	TRBV2	TRBJ2-4	TRBD1
TGTGCCAGCAGTCGGACAGGGGCGCGCTATAATTCACCCCTCCACTTT	CASSRTGARYNSPLHF	few	TRBV27	TRBJ1-6	TRBD1
TGCGCCAGCAGCTTGCAACAGGGACTCACAGATATGCAGTATTTT	CASSLQQGLTDMQYF	NA	TRBV5-1	TRBJ2-3	NA
TGTGCCACCAGTGATTTTGGTAGCGGGGGACCTACAGACACAGATACGCAGTATTTT	CATSDFGSGGPTDTDTQYF	NA	TRBV24-1	TRBJ2-3	TRBD2
TGTGCCAGCAGATCTTCTCGGTACGAGCAGTACTTC	CASRSSRYEQYF	few	TRBV7-3	TRBJ2-7	NA
TGCAGCGTTGAATTGTTGGAGCTCTCTGGAAACACCATATATTTT	CSVELLELSGNTIYF	many	TRBV29-1	TRBJ1-3	NA
TGCAGTGCTAGCTTGTGGGGGAGCGGGGCAGATACGCAGTATTTT	CSASLWGSGADTQYF	few	TRBV20-1	TRBJ2-3	TRBD2
TGTGCCAGCAGGGAATCCGGGACGACTCTGATCGGGAATGAGCAGTTCTTC	CASRESGTTLIGNEQFF	few	TRBV25-1	TRBJ2-1	NA
TGTGCCAGCAGCTTGGTCGGGATCGGGAATAATTCACCCCTCCACTTT	CASSLVGIGNNSPLHF	NA	TRBV5-5	TRBJ1-6	NA
TGTGCCAGCAGTTACGACCTAGCGGGGGCAGGGGATACGCAGTATTTT	CASSYDLAGAGDTQYF	NA	TRBV6-2/TRBV6-3	TRBJ2-3	TRBD2
TGTGCCAGCAGTCGCGGGACAGTTTTCGGGGAGCAGTACTTC	CASSRGTVFGEQYF	few	TRBV12-3/TRBV12-4	TRBJ2-7	NA
TGTGCCAGCAGCTTAGTCATCGGCGTGAACACTGAAGCTTTCTTT	CASSLVIGVNTEAFF	few	TRBV7-8	TRBJ1-1	NA
TGCGCCAGCAGCTTGGACGCCTCATGGAATGGCTACACCTTC	CASSLDASWNGYTF	NA	TRBV5-1	TRBJ1-2	NA
TGTGCCAGCAGCTCCCAAGGTGATGAGCAGTTCTTC	CASSSQGDEQFF	few	TRBV7-6	TRBJ2-1	NA
TGCAGTGCTAGAGATCACCGCGCGTACGGTGAGCAGTTCTTC	CSARDHRAYGEQFF	NA	TRBV20-1	TRBJ2-1	NA
TGTGCCAGCCGGCCCCCGGAAGGGTACGAGCAGTACTTC	CASRPPEGYEQYF	many	TRBV18	TRBJ2-7	NA
TGTGCCAGCAGTCCCGAGGGTGTCCACTACAATGAGCAGTTCTTC	CASSPEGVHYNEQFF	NA	TRBV12-3/TRBV12-4	TRBJ2-1	NA
TGTGCCAGCAGTTCGACAGGGCTCATGTTAGTGAACACTGAAGCTTTCTTT	CASSSTGLMLVNTEAFF	few	TRBV12-3/TRBV12-4	TRBJ1-1	TRBD1
TGCGCCAGCAGCTTGGGTAGCGGTTCTAGCACAGATACGCAGTATTTT	CASSLGSGSSTDTQYF	few	TRBV5-1	TRBJ2-3	NA
TGTGCCAGCAGCTCACAGGGTACTAGCACAGATACGCAGTATTTT	CASSSQGTSTDTQYF	NA	TRBV7-6	TRBJ2-3	NA
TGTGCCAGCAGCCCAGAAAAACAGGGGGCGAAGAACACTGAAGCTTTCTTT	CASSPEKQGAKNTEAFF	once	TRBV5-6	TRBJ1-1	TRBD1
TGCGCCAGCAGCCCGAAGGGGGGCGACTACAATGAGCAGTTCTTC	CASSPKGGDYNEQFF	NA	TRBV5-1	TRBJ2-1	NA